Listed below are T cell receptor beta chains from one sample, sequenced in a study of T-cell reconstitution after alpha-beta-depleted transplantation in children. TCRdb redid the calling of the PCR reads with MiXCR, one entry per CDR3 protein. The sample holds approximately 350,000 distinct CDR3 sequences; 13% are singletons and the top ten take about 4%. Sample: PBMCs, taken from the stem cell graft. The receptor source for this set is a human donor who donated a stem cell graft to a child with Fanconi anemia. The CDR3 runs from the conserved cysteine through the conserved F or W. The D gene is left open where the match is weak. Rows may omit the clone size; those that give it use once, few, many or a size class.

v_call: TRBV20-1; d_call: .; clone_size: .; j_call: TRBJ2-7; cdr3_aa: CSARGSGGHEQYF; cdr3_nt: TGCAGTGCTAGAGGGTCGGGGGGCCACGAGCAGTACTTC
v_call: TRBV6-1; d_call: .; clone_size: .; j_call: TRBJ2-2; cdr3_aa: CASSRGGNTRELFF; cdr3_nt: TGTGCCAGCAGTCGAGGGGGGAACACCAGGGAGCTGTTTTTT
v_call: TRBV20-1; d_call: .; clone_size: few; j_call: TRBJ1-5; cdr3_aa: CSARAAGSYSNQPQHF; cdr3_nt: TGCAGTGCTAGAGCGGCAGGCTCTTATAGCAATCAGCCCCAGCATTTT
v_call: TRBV2; d_call: TRBD2; clone_size: many; j_call: TRBJ2-3; cdr3_aa: CASKGGLASHTQYF; cdr3_nt: TGTGCCAGCAAAGGGGGACTAGCGTCACATACGCAGTATTTT
v_call: TRBV5-1; d_call: TRBD1; clone_size: many; j_call: TRBJ1-2; cdr3_aa: CASSWGQGRAGYTF; cdr3_nt: TGCGCCAGCAGCTGGGGACAGGGGAGAGCTGGCTACACCTTC
v_call: TRBV3-1; d_call: .; clone_size: many; j_call: TRBJ1-1; cdr3_aa: CASSPGRLMNTEAFF; cdr3_nt: TGTGCCAGCAGCCCAGGGAGGTTGATGAACACTGAAGCTTTCTTT
v_call: TRBV28; d_call: .; clone_size: many; j_call: TRBJ2-6; cdr3_aa: CASSFRGLSGANVLTF; cdr3_nt: TGTGCCAGCAGTTTCCGGGGATTATCTGGGGCCAACGTCCTGACTTTC
v_call: TRBV5-1; d_call: TRBD1; clone_size: .; j_call: TRBJ1-1; cdr3_aa: CASKGSGGIDTEAFF; cdr3_nt: TGCGCCAGCAAAGGTTCAGGGGGCATAGACACTGAAGCTTTCTTT
v_call: TRBV6-5; d_call: .; clone_size: many; j_call: TRBJ2-2; cdr3_aa: CASSPSRRSNTGELFF; cdr3_nt: TGTGCCAGCAGTCCCTCGAGGCGGTCGAACACCGGGGAGCTGTTTTTT
v_call: TRBV10-3; d_call: TRBD1; clone_size: .; j_call: TRBJ1-2; cdr3_aa: CATRFTGTGTNYGYTF; cdr3_nt: TGTGCCACTCGTTTCACCGGGACAGGGACTAACTATGGCTACACCTTC
v_call: TRBV7-8; d_call: .; clone_size: .; j_call: TRBJ2-1; cdr3_aa: CASSYQPHEQFF; cdr3_nt: TGTGCCAGCAGCTATCAGCCCCATGAGCAGTTCTTC
v_call: TRBV4-2; d_call: .; clone_size: few; j_call: TRBJ1-5; cdr3_aa: CASSQERGSNQPQHF; cdr3_nt: TGTGCCAGCAGCCAAGAACGGGGGAGCAATCAGCCCCAGCATTTT
v_call: TRBV7-6; d_call: .; clone_size: few; j_call: TRBJ2-7; cdr3_aa: CASSLDPVLSYEQYF; cdr3_nt: TGTGCCAGCAGCTTAGATCCAGTTCTTTCCTACGAGCAGTACTTC
v_call: TRBV7-3; d_call: TRBD2; clone_size: .; j_call: TRBJ2-5; cdr3_aa: CASSSLAGGEKETQYF; cdr3_nt: TGTGCCAGCAGCTCTCTAGCGGGGGGGGAGAAAGAGACCCAGTACTTC
v_call: TRBV2; d_call: .; clone_size: .; j_call: TRBJ2-1; cdr3_aa: CASSELSRHNEQFF; cdr3_nt: TGTGCCAGCAGTGAACTCTCCCGGCACAATGAGCAGTTCTTC
v_call: TRBV9; d_call: .; clone_size: few; j_call: TRBJ2-2; cdr3_aa: CASSGGGQTHTGELFF; cdr3_nt: TGTGCCAGCAGCGGGGGGGGACAGACCCACACCGGGGAGCTGTTTTTT
v_call: TRBV15; d_call: .; clone_size: .; j_call: TRBJ2-1; cdr3_aa: CATSRDYLAEQFF; cdr3_nt: TGTGCCACCAGCAGAGATTATTTAGCGGAGCAGTTCTTC
v_call: TRBV4-3; d_call: .; clone_size: .; j_call: TRBJ2-3; cdr3_aa: CASSQELYRTDTQYF; cdr3_nt: TGCGCCAGCAGCCAAGAGCTTTATCGCACAGATACGCAGTATTTT
v_call: TRBV27; d_call: .; clone_size: few; j_call: TRBJ1-2; cdr3_aa: CASSLDLLGGYTF; cdr3_nt: TGTGCCAGCAGTCTAGATCTCCTTGGGGGCTACACCTTC
v_call: TRBV10-3; d_call: TRBD2; clone_size: few; j_call: TRBJ2-7; cdr3_aa: CAISDALAGATYEQYF; cdr3_nt: TGTGCCATCAGTGATGCACTAGCGGGTGCTACCTACGAGCAGTACTTC
v_call: TRBV10-3; d_call: .; clone_size: few; j_call: TRBJ1-2; cdr3_aa: CAISEGGGQLMLRGYTF; cdr3_nt: TGTGCCATCAGTGAAGGGGGGGGCCAGTTGATGCTACGTGGCTACACCTTC
v_call: TRBV3-1; d_call: .; clone_size: few; j_call: TRBJ1-5; cdr3_aa: CASSQASSNQPQHF; cdr3_nt: TGTGCCAGCAGCCAAGCGTCTAGCAATCAGCCCCAGCATTTT
v_call: TRBV27; d_call: TRBD1; clone_size: .; j_call: TRBJ1-2; cdr3_aa: CASSFLPTGEHGYTF; cdr3_nt: TGTGCCAGCAGTTTCCTCCCGACAGGGGAACATGGCTACACCTTC
v_call: TRBV11-2; d_call: .; clone_size: few; j_call: TRBJ1-1; cdr3_aa: CASSPYGGSDTEAFF; cdr3_nt: TGTGCCAGCAGCCCGTATGGGGGGAGTGACACTGAAGCTTTCTTT
v_call: TRBV19; d_call: .; clone_size: .; j_call: TRBJ2-5; cdr3_aa: CASSISAGDNQEAQYF; cdr3_nt: TGTGCCAGTAGTATATCAGCAGGGGACAACCAAGAGGCCCAGTACTTC
v_call: TRBV27; d_call: TRBD1; clone_size: few; j_call: TRBJ1-5; cdr3_aa: CASSKGQGGNQPQHF; cdr3_nt: TGTGCCAGCAGTAAGGGACAGGGTGGCAATCAGCCCCAGCATTTT
v_call: TRBV7-9; d_call: .; clone_size: few; j_call: TRBJ2-1; cdr3_aa: CASSSQNPNEQFF; cdr3_nt: TGTGCCAGCAGCTCGCAAAACCCTAATGAGCAGTTCTTC
v_call: TRBV6-2/TRBV6-3; d_call: TRBD1; clone_size: many; j_call: TRBJ2-7; cdr3_aa: CASSNPQGPYYEQYF; cdr3_nt: TGTGCCAGCAGTAACCCACAGGGGCCCTACTACGAGCAGTACTTC
v_call: TRBV12-3/TRBV12-4; d_call: .; clone_size: many; j_call: TRBJ2-5; cdr3_aa: CASSETGISETQYF; cdr3_nt: TGTGCCAGCAGTGAAACAGGGATTTCAGAGACCCAGTACTTC
v_call: TRBV3-1; d_call: .; clone_size: .; j_call: TRBJ2-5; cdr3_aa: CASSQESRSETQYF; cdr3_nt: TGTGCCAGCAGCCAAGAGTCAAGGTCAGAGACCCAGTACTTC
v_call: TRBV29-1; d_call: TRBD1; clone_size: few; j_call: TRBJ2-2; cdr3_aa: CSVLTGAGELFF; cdr3_nt: TGCAGCGTTTTGACAGGGGCCGGGGAGCTGTTTTTT
v_call: TRBV3-1; d_call: .; clone_size: few; j_call: TRBJ1-2; cdr3_aa: CASSQGSGGTHYGYTF; cdr3_nt: TGTGCCAGCAGCCAAGGATCGGGTGGGACCCACTATGGCTACACCTTC